Below, 20 T cell receptor beta chains from the same sample are listed, as sequenced in a study of blood T cell repertoires in COVID-19 (dated by TCRdb to about 2020). The library was produced with the immunoSEQ multiplex PCR assay. The table comes from immuneACCESS by way of TCRdb, which keeps in-frame sequences with V and J called. Part of the clones is missing from these tables; in studies checked, under half for an unresolved V gene and the rest for unknown reasons. The sample yields roughly 100,000 clones; 70% to 90% were counted once. The ten top clones hold about 2% of the sample. The sequenced material came from peripheral blood. The receptors were sampled from a human donor in a cohort sampled during active COVID-19.

Details on this clone: Germline and junction disagree at one end, which may indicate a read error. The genes are TRBV7-7 and TRBJ2-3; maybe TRBD2 (5 bases). Germline values: CDR1 SSHAT, CDR2 FNYEAQ (reference sequence). The length of the CDR3 is 18 residues. In DNA form, the CDR3 reads TGTGCTAGCAGCTTAGCGCACCACAGATCTACTAGCACAGATACGCAGTATTTT. Its translation is CASSLAHHRSTSTDTQYF.

This chain links TRBV28 with TRBJ1-2, with D tentatively TRBD1 (5 bases). This CDR3 region has 17 residues. Germline V gives CDR1 MDHEN, CDR2 SYDVKM. Trimming stripped 2 bases from V and 2 bases from J, with 18 bases between. In nucleotides, the CDR3 is TGTGCCAGCAGTTTAGTTGTTGTTGGGGGAGGGAACTATGGCTACACCTTC. It encodes CASSLVVVGGGNYGYTF.

The chain is built from TRBV12-5 and TRBJ2-5; no firm D call. Trimming left V 3 bases short and J 2 bases short, with 7 bases between. The V gene's germline CDR1 is LGHNT and CDR2 FRNRAP. The length of the CDR3 is 13 residues. The CDR3 spells CASGFLEQETQYF. CDR3 sequence (DNA): TGTGCTAGTGGTTTCTTAGAACAAGAGACCCAGTACTTC.

This sequence joins TRBV24-1 and TRBJ2-5; 9 bases are shared with TRBD1. The V gene's germline CDR1 is KGHDR and CDR2 SFDVKD. Losses at the gene ends were 2 bases for V and 4 bases for J; bases not matched to a gene: 4. CDR3 length equals 15 residues. CDR3 protein: CATSDSGQGGETQYF. Here the CDR3 DNA reads TGTGCCACCAGTGATTCGGGACAGGGAGGAGAGACCCAGTACTTC.

The CDR3 DNA follows: TGTGCCAGCAGCCAAGACAGAGCGGGAGTATTATTCGAGGAGCAGTTCTTC. Translation: CASSQDRAGVLFEEQFF. The gene calls are TRBV3-1 (or the pseudogene TRBV3-2) and TRBJ2-1; 8 nucleotides match TRBD2. The J segment lost 10 bases and the V segment lost 0 bases, leaving 14 bases of the junction unmatched. The germline gives CDR1 LGHDT, CDR2 YNNKEL (reference sequence). This CDR3 comprises 17 residues.

The chain links TRBV5-1 to TRBJ2-7; D uncertain. The V gene lost 0 bases and the J gene lost 4 bases, with 11 bases spanning the gap. Looked up from germline, CDR1 is SGHRS and CDR2 is YFSETQ. This CDR3 has 14 amino acids. The CDR3 sequence is CASSLVAGWYEQYF. The CDR3 DNA is TGCGCCAGCAGCTTGGTCGCAGGCTGGTACGAGCAGTACTTC.

The V call is TRBV2, the J call TRBJ2-3, with a weak D call TRBD1 (6 bases). In germline, CDR1 is SNHLY, CDR2 FYNNEI. The CDR3 extends over 14 amino acids. Trimming took off 6 bases at V and 1 base at J, with 11 bases between the two ends. The CDR3 sequence is CASRDRMGTDTQYF. CDR3 nucleotides: TGTGCCAGCAGAGACAGGATGGGCACAGATACGCAGTATTTT. Full variable domain (missing parts from reference TRBV2 and TRBJ2-3): EPEVTQTPSHQVTQMGQEVILRCVPISNHLYFYWYRQILGQKVEFLVSFYNNEISEKSEIFDDQFSVERPDGSNFTLKIRSTKLEDSAMYFCASRDRMGTDTQYFGPGTRLTVL.

The CDR3 region is CASSLRRYGYTF. The CDR3 coding sequence is TGTGCCAGCAGTTTACGTCGCTATGGCTACACCTTC. The chain uses TRBV28 and TRBJ1-2, with D unresolved. The V gene lost 2 bases and the J gene lost 4 bases, with 5 bases spanning the gap. CDR1 is MDHEN, CDR2 SYDVKM, per germline. The CDR3 has 12 amino acids.

This sequence joins TRBV10-3 and TRBJ1-1; D is undetermined. CDR1 is ENHRY and CDR2 is SYGVKD in the germline V gene. The CDR3 spans 15 residues. V lost 3 bases, J lost 1 base, and 12 bases lay in between. Here the CDR3 reads CAISEVFSKNTEAFF. In DNA, the CDR3 is TGTGCCATCAGTGAAGTCTTCAGTAAGAACACTGAAGCTTTCTTT.

The J gene is TRBJ2-2, the V gene TRBV2; weak D call: TRBD2 (6 bases). V gave up 3 bases and J gave up 0 bases, with 11 bases separating them. CDR1 SNHLY and CDR2 FYNNEI come from the germline V gene. This CDR3 contains 16 residues. The CDR3 loop is CASSEEGFANTGELFF. The CDR3 DNA follows: TGTGCCAGCAGTGAGGAGGGCTTCGCGAACACCGGGGAGCTGTTTTTT.

As DNA, the CDR3 is TGTGCCAGTAGTATATCTGGGGGCAAGTTGTGGCTCAAAAACATTCAGTACTTC. This codes for CASSISGGKLWLKNIQYF. The V and J genes are TRBV19 and TRBJ2-4, with D possibly being TRBD1 (6 bases). The length of the CDR3 is 18 residues. Germline CDR1 LNHDA, CDR2 SQIVND (reference sequence). The V and J ends lost 2 bases and 3 bases respectively, with 20 bases between them.

This clone was counted a few times. This chain links TRBV5-6 with TRBJ1-5; 8 bases match TRBD1. J was trimmed by 5 bases and V by 7 bases; bases with no gene match: 11. Germline V CDR1 and CDR2: SGHDT, YYEEEE. This CDR3 comprises 15 residues. The CDR3 spells CASQIGQGLYQPQHF. CDR3 bases: TGTGCCAGCCAAATCGGACAGGGCCTTTATCAGCCCCAGCATTTT.

The chain uses TRBV9 and TRBJ1-1; D might be TRBD1 (6 bases). Germline lookup yields CDR1 SGDLS and CDR2 YYNGEE. The CDR3 runs 15 residues. V was pared by 0 bases and J by 2 bases, with 11 bases between. This CDR3 reads CASSVGGDTNTEAFF. CDR3 coding DNA: TGTGCCAGCAGCGTAGGAGGGGACACAAACACTGAAGCTTTCTTT.

The V and J genes are TRBV2 and TRBJ2-5; D is ambiguous. The CDR3 loop spans 14 amino acids. Trimming took off 2 bases at V and 3 bases at J, with 10 bases between the two ends. The germline CDR1 and CDR2 sequences are SNHLY and FYNNEI. CDR3 sequence: CASSEFSREETQYF. The CDR3 DNA sequence: TGTGCCAGCAGTGAATTCTCTCGAGAAGAGACCCAGTACTTC.

This clone was counted once. This chain joins TRBV13 and TRBJ2-1; 15 positions match TRBD2. Per germline, CDR1 PRHDT and CDR2 FYEKMQ (reference sequence). The CDR3 sequence is 17 residues long. Trimming removed 5 bases from V and 2 bases from J; junction bases left unmatched: 4. CDR3 DNA sequence: TGTGCCAGCAGCCTTTGGACTAGCGGGGGGGCCTACAATGAGCAGTTCTTC. Protein product: CASSLWTSGGAYNEQFF. Filled out from reference TRBV13 and TRBJ2-1, the complete variable domain reads AAGVIQSPRHLIKEKRETATLKCYPIPRHDTVYWYQQGPGQDPQFLISFYEKMQSDKGSIPDRFSAQQFSDYHSELNMSSLELGDSALYFCASSLWTSGGAYNEQFFGPGTRLTVL.

The J gene is TRBJ1-1, the V gene TRBV19, with unresolved D. The germline V and J ends were trimmed by 7 bases and 4 bases, with 13 bases remaining between them. The CDR3 is made up of 13 amino acids. CDR1 LNHDA and CDR2 SQIVND come from the germline V gene (reference sequence). The CDR3 spells CASTGRGFTEAFF. In DNA, the CDR3 is TGTGCCAGTACGGGTCGAGGGTTCACTGAAGCTTTCTTT.

The rearrangement joins TRBV7-2 to TRBJ1-2, with 8 bases lining up with TRBD1. In germline, CDR1 is SGHTA, CDR2 FQGNSA. The V segment lost 3 bases and the J segment 8 bases; nucleotides outside the gene matches: 8. CDR3 length: 14 amino acids. The CDR3 DNA reads as TGTGCCAGCAGCTTGGTCCAGGGGGCTCGGGGCTACACCTTC. Its protein is CASSLVQGARGYTF.

The chain is built from TRBV6-1 and TRBJ1-5; 10 bases line up with TRBD1. The J segment lost 0 bases and the V segment lost 3 bases, leaving 2 bases of the junction unmatched. Germline CDR1 is MNHNS and CDR2 is SASEGT. This CDR3 spans 16 amino acids. CDR3 loop: CASSDGQGGSNQPQHF. The CDR3 DNA follows: TGTGCCAGCAGTGATGGACAGGGGGGTAGCAATCAGCCCCAGCATTTT.

The J gene is TRBJ2-5, the V gene TRBV4-3, with TRBD1 identical over 12 bases. The V gene's germline CDR1 is LGHNA and CDR2 YSLEER. The ends lost 4 bases at V and 4 bases at J; junction bases unmatched: 7. CDR3 size: 16 residues. CDR3 loop: CASSPHRGQGAETQYF. The CDR3 coding sequence is TGCGCCAGCAGCCCCCACCGGGGACAGGGGGCAGAGACCCAGTACTTC.

The chain combines TRBV30 with TRBJ1-1, with D maybe TRBD1 (6 bases). The CDR3 spans 12 residues. The germline CDR1 and CDR2 sequences are GTSNPN and SVGIG (reference sequence). The CDR3 DNA follows: TGTGCTAGGGGGGGGGCGAACACTGAAGCTTTCTTT. Its translation is CARGGANTEAFF.